The next 26 T cell receptor beta chains were all read from a single sample in a study of prognosis after radiotherapy for stage I lung cancer. With two-round multiplex PCR, TCR beta CDR3 sequences were amplified from genomic DNA. Initially, in first-round PCR, primers specific to each TRBV and TRBJ gene were used. TCRdb fed the multiplex PCR reads into MiXCR, producing one record per CDR3 protein. The sample gives about 12,000 distinct CDR3 sequences, 45% to 60% of which show up once; more than 20% is in the top ten. Sequencing was performed on PBMCs, taken before or after stereotactic body radiation therapy (not recorded which). Receptors originate from a donor of 50 years or more with non-small cell lung cancer.

Concerning this clonotype: This likely traces to a read error, being one base from a far larger clone. This sequence joins TRBV11-1 and TRBJ2-1, with TRBD2 matching 9 bases. Germline lookup yields CDR1 SGHAT and CDR2 FQDESV (reference sequence). This CDR3 has 14 amino acids. The ends lost 1 base at V and 6 bases at J; junction bases unmatched: 1. CDR3 region: CASSLVTSGNEQFF. CDR3 DNA sequence: TGTGCCAGCAGCTTAGTGACTAGCGGCAATGAGCAGTTCTTC.

As for this clonotype: A clone one base away is much larger, so this may be a read error. The V gene is TRBV19, the J gene TRBJ2-7, with 8 bases that match TRBD2. This CDR3 region has 15 residues. Germline-derived CDR1 and CDR2 are LNHDA and SQIVND (reference sequence). The J segment lost 4 bases and the V segment lost 6 bases, leaving 11 bases of the junction unmatched. The CDR3 region has the DNA TGTGCCAGTAGAAGTGGCGGGACTAGTATATACGAGCAGTACTTC. Its translation: CASRSGGTSIYEQYF.

This clonotype counts as medium-sized. This chain links TRBV30 with TRBJ2-7; no reliable D call. Germline CDR1 and CDR2: GTSNPN and SVGIG (reference sequence). CDR3 size: 13 residues. The V end was cut by 7 bases, the J end by 1 base, with 14 bases between. DNA for the CDR3: TGTGCCTTCCTTGATTACAAATCCTACGAGCAGTACTTC. It codes for CAFLDYKSYEQYF. Variable domain in full (rest from reference TRBV30 and TRBJ2-7): SQTIHQWPATLVQPVGSPLSLECTVEGTSNPNLYWYRQAAGRGLQLLFYSVGIGQISSEVPQNLSASRPQDRQFILSSKKLLLSDSGFYLCAFLDYKSYEQYFGPGTRLTVT.

The chain joins TRBV2 to TRBJ2-7, with 12 nucleotides matching TRBD1. The J call may be faulty, since TRBJ2-5 better matches the DNA end. Germline values: CDR1 SNHLY, CDR2 FYNNEI. This CDR3 contains 14 residues. The CDR3 reads CASSGTGGAETQYF. In nucleotides, the CDR3 is TGTGCCAGCAGCGGGACAGGGGGCGCGGAGACCCAGTACTTC.

V gene TRBV6-1 combines with J gene TRBJ1-6; D is unclear. V dropped 7 bases and J dropped 8 bases, with 12 bases sitting between them. The germline V gene encodes CDR1 MNHNS and CDR2 SASEGT. The CDR3 loop spans 13 amino acids. CDR3: CASNTVGDSPLHF. In DNA, the CDR3 is TGTGCCAGCAACACGGTCGGGGATTCACCCCTCCACTTT.

DNA of the CDR3: TGTGCCAGCAGGAGCAGGGGTAACCCCTACAATGAGCAGTTCTTC. Translating it yields CASRSRGNPYNEQFF. J is TRBJ2-1 and V is TRBV12-3 or TRBV12-4, with D possibly TRBD1 on 6 matching bases. The CDR3 spans 15 residues. V was cut by 6 bases and J by 2 bases, with 14 bases left in between.

In its sample, this clonotype ranks as medium-sized. The chain carries TRBV30 and TRBJ1-6; 9 nucleotides line up with TRBD1. The CDR3 consists of 14 residues. The germline V gene has CDR1 GTSNPN and CDR2 SVGIG (reference sequence). With 5 bases clipped from V and 5 bases from J, the junction kept 4 bases outside the gene matches. CDR3 amino acids: CAWGTGLNNSPLHF. The CDR3 DNA reads as TGTGCCTGGGGGACAGGGCTGAATAATTCACCCCTCCACTTT.

This clonotype is medium-sized in the sample. The gene calls are TRBV20-1 and TRBJ1-5; D ambiguous. Trimming left V 6 bases short and J 6 bases short, with 15 bases between. Germline-derived CDR1 and CDR2 are DFQATT and SNEGSKA (reference sequence). The CDR3 runs 13 residues. In DNA, the CDR3 is TGCAGTGCACTGGACCTCCCTGGTCAGCCCCAGCATTTT. It is translated as CSALDLPGQPQHF.

This clonotype showed up many times. The chain employs TRBV6-1 and TRBJ2-5; 9 bases fit TRBD1. The CDR3 runs 17 residues. Germline V gene lookup returns CDR1 MNHNS and CDR2 SASEGT. Germline trimming cut 2 bases from V and 5 bases from J; bases unmatched to any gene: 12. CDR3 DNA sequence: TGTGCCAGCAGTGAAAAGTACGGACAGGGGTTTGGCGAGACCCAGTACTTC. It yields the protein CASSEKYGQGFGETQYF.

This chain joins TRBV7-2 and TRBJ2-1; 7 bases align to TRBD2. The germline V gene has CDR1 SGHTA and CDR2 FQGNSA. V shed 5 bases and J 0 bases; nucleotides not matched to a gene: 19. The length of the CDR3 is 20 residues. The CDR3 nucleotides are TGTGCCAGCAGCCCAAGAGTGCTAGCGGCTCCCGGGAGCTCCTACAATGAGCAGTTCTTC. It specifies CASSPRVLAAPGSSYNEQFF.

The genes are TRBV28 and TRBJ2-2; D could derive from TRBD1 or TRBD2 (5 bases each). Trimming shortened V by 1 base and J by 6 bases, and 12 bases separated the two germline ends. The V gene's germline CDR1 is MDHEN and CDR2 SYDVKM. The length of the CDR3 is 15 residues. The CDR3 DNA reads TGTGCCAGCAGTTTATCCGGGACGGGTGCCGGGGAGCTGTTTTTT. Its translation: CASSLSGTGAGELFF.

This clonotype was seen ten or more times. The rearrangement uses TRBV2 and TRBJ2-3; a weak D match, TRBD2 (6 bases). Germline CDR1 is SNHLY and CDR2 is FYNNEI. CDR3 length: 11 residues. V was pared by 8 bases and J by 6 bases, with 9 bases between. In DNA, the CDR3 is TGTGCCAGCCGGGGGACCGATACGCAGTATTTT. Translating it yields CASRGTDTQYF. The full variable domain, rest sourced from reference TRBV2 and TRBJ2-3, is EPEVTQTPSHQVTQMGQEVILRCVPISNHLYFYWYRQILGQKVEFLVSFYNNEISEKSEIFDDQFSVERPDGSNFTLKIRSTKLEDSAMYFCASRGTDTQYFGPGTRLTVL.

The genes are TRBV7-9 and TRBJ2-3; 13 bases match TRBD2. Germline assignment: CDR1 SEHNR and CDR2 FQNEAQ (reference sequence). J was trimmed by 5 bases and V by 6 bases; bases with no gene match: 17. This CDR3 is 19 amino acids long. The CDR3 region has the DNA TGTGCCAGCAGGTCGGGACTAGCGGGATGGAACACCCGATTAGATACGCAGTATTTT. It yields the protein CASRSGLAGWNTRLDTQYF. Full variable domain (rest looked up from reference TRBV7-9 and TRBJ2-3): DTGVSQNPRHKITKRGQNVTFRCDPISEHNRLYWYRQTLGQGPEFLTYFQNEAQLEKSRLLSDRFSAERPKGSFSTLEIQRTEQGDSAMYLCASRSGLAGWNTRLDTQYFGPGTRLTVL.

As concerns this clonotype: This clone may be a read error of a much larger clone one base away. The chain uses TRBV4-1 and TRBJ1-4; D remains ambiguous. This CDR3 is 15 amino acids long. The germline V gene encodes CDR1 MGHRA and CDR2 YSYEKL. Trimming cost V 4 bases and J 5 bases, with 14 bases left between them. The DNA of the CDR3 is TGCGCCAGCAGCCGGATGAGACTGAGCAATGAAAAACTGTTTTTT. Translated: CASSRMRLSNEKLFF.

This clonotype was seen more than once but under ten times. This rearrangement joins TRBV5-4 to TRBJ1-3; D unresolved. Germline CDR1 is SGHNT and CDR2 is YYREEE (reference sequence). Trimming pared 4 bases from V and 4 bases from J, leaving 9 bases between. The CDR3 sequence is 13 residues long. The CDR3 nucleotides read TGTGCCAGCAGCAATAAGGAGGGAAACACCATATATTTT. Translated: CASSNKEGNTIYF.

V and J are TRBV20-1 and TRBJ1-3; 9 bases are a match to TRBD1. Losses at the gene ends were 0 bases for V and 7 bases for J; bases not matched to a gene: 7. The CDR3 length is 15 residues. Germline V gene lookup returns CDR1 DFQATT and CDR2 SNEGSKA (reference sequence). The CDR3 DNA is TGCAGTGCTAGAGAACGGGACAGGGATACGAACACCATATATTTT. This translates into CSARERDRDTNTIYF.

This sequence joins TRBV27 and TRBJ2-7; 11 nucleotides match TRBD2. CDR1 is MNHEY and CDR2 is SMNVEV in the germline V gene (reference sequence). V dropped 6 bases and J dropped 2; count of bases not matched to a gene: 15. The CDR3 sequence is 18 residues long. In DNA form, the CDR3 reads TGTGCCAGCAGCGACAGGGGTCAAATAGCGGGGGGGCCCTACGAGCAGTACTTC. It is translated as CASSDRGQIAGGPYEQYF.

This clonotype is medium-sized within its sample. The chain carries TRBV5-8 and TRBJ1-3; D is ambiguous. The CDR3 is 15 residues long. CDR1 is SGHTS and CDR2 is YDEGEE in the germline V gene. V was shortened by 2 bases and J by 0 bases, with 9 bases between the two germline ends. Here the CDR3 reads CASSFSASSGNTIYF. The CDR3 region has the DNA TGTGCCAGCAGCTTTTCCGCCAGCTCTGGAAACACCATATATTTT.

Relative to its sample, this clonotype is medium-sized. V and J are TRBV5-1 and TRBJ2-3; TRBD2 might be the D (5 bases). The CDR3 runs to 13 residues. V shed 7 bases and J shed 2 bases, with 11 bases lying between them. Germline CDR1 and CDR2: SGHRS and YFSETQ. For the CDR3, the DNA is TGCGCCAGCCGACTATACTCCACAGATACGCAGTATTTT. It encodes CASRLYSTDTQYF. The full variable domain, in which reference TRBV5-1 and TRBJ2-3 provide the parts outside the CDR3, is KAGVTQTPRYLIKTRGQQVTLSCSPISGHRSVSWYQQTPGQGLQFLFEYFSETQRNKGNFPGRFSGRQFSNSRSEMNVSTLELGDSALYLCASRLYSTDTQYFGPGTRLTVL.

CDR3 in amino acids: CASTSGFEKLFF. CDR3 DNA: TGTGCCAGCACCTCAGGGTTTGAAAAACTGTTTTTT. The chain carries TRBV6-2 or TRBV6-3 and TRBJ1-4, with a possible D match to TRBD1 (5 bases). The germline V gene encodes CDR1 MNHEY and CDR2 SVGEGT. The CDR3 spans 12 residues. The V gene lost 7 bases and the J gene lost 7 bases, with 10 bases spanning the gap.

Note on this clonotype: This may be a read error, as it is one base from a much larger clone. The chain couples TRBV28 to TRBJ2-4; D may be TRBD1 (5 bases). Trimming cost V 5 bases and J 2 bases, with 16 bases left between them. This CDR3 is built from 16 residues. Germline-derived CDR1 and CDR2 are MDHEN and SYDVKM. In DNA form, the CDR3 reads TGTGCCAGCAGTCCCCCGACAGTGCCCTCCAAAAACATTCAGTACTTC. Amino acid sequence: CASSPPTVPSKNIQYF. Full variable domain (outside the CDR3, taken from reference TRBV28 and TRBJ2-4): DVKVTQSSRYLVKRTGEKVFLECVQDMDHENMFWYRQDPGLGLRLIYFSYDVKMKEKGDIPEGYSVSREKKERFSLILESASTNQTSMYLCASSPPTVPSKNIQYFGAGTRLSVL.

With respect to this clonotype: A far larger clone differs by one base, so this is likely a read error. V is TRBV6-5 and J is TRBJ1-2, with TRBD1 matching over 7 bases. CDR3 length equals 14 residues. In germline, CDR1 is MNHEY, CDR2 SVGAGI. V shed 7 bases, J shed 3 bases, and the junction held 8 bases outside the gene matches. The CDR3: CASMGRGRDYGYTF. The CDR3 coding sequence is TGTGCCAGCATGGGGAGGGGGCGGGACTATGGCTACACCTTC.

Regarding this clonotype: With a far larger clone one base away, a read error is the likely cause. V and J are TRBV6-5 and TRBJ2-3; D might be TRBD2 (6 bases). Germline V gene data show CDR1 as MNHEY and CDR2 as SVGAGI. The length of the CDR3 is 16 residues. The CDR3: CTSSPLGGSGSDTQYF. DNA of the CDR3: TGTACCAGCAGCCCCCTGGGGGGTTCCGGCTCAGATACGCAGTATTTT.

This clonotype occurred a few times. This probably arose from a read error, given a far larger clone one base away. J is TRBJ2-7 and V is TRBV6-5, with 7 bases identical to TRBD2. CDR1 MNHEY and CDR2 SVGAGI come from the germline V gene. The CDR3 consists of 13 residues. CDR3 loop: CASSSGVSYERYF. DNA for the CDR3: TGTGCCAGCAGTAGCGGGGTCTCCTACGAGCGGTACTTC.

This clonotype is medium-sized (0.01 to 0.1%) in the sample. The chain links TRBV7-9 to TRBJ2-7; 7 positions agree with TRBD1. Trimming removed 5 bases from V and 3 bases from J; junction bases left unmatched: 4. Germline loops: CDR1 SEHNR, CDR2 FQNEAQ (reference sequence). The CDR3 contains 13 residues. The CDR3 sequence is CASSVRDSYEQYF. The DNA of the CDR3 is TGTGCCAGCAGCGTAAGGGACAGCTACGAGCAGTACTTC.

V is TRBV30 and J is TRBJ1-2, with D possibly matching TRBD1 (5 bases). V was cut by 3 bases and J by 6 bases, with 14 bases left in between. Germline values: CDR1 GTSNPN, CDR2 SVGIG (reference sequence). The CDR3 is 13 amino acids. CDR3 loop: CAWRYLARDGYTF. The CDR3 region has the DNA TGTGCCTGGAGGTACCTAGCCAGGGATGGCTACACCTTC. Using reference TRBV30 and TRBJ1-2 for the parts outside the CDR3, the full variable domain is SQTIHQWPATLVQPVGSPLSLECTVEGTSNPNLYWYRQAAGRGLQLLFYSVGIGQISSEVPQNLSASRPQDRQFILSSKKLLLSDSGFYLCAWRYLARDGYTFGSGTRLTVV.